This T cell receptor beta chain was documented in a study of CD8+CD57+ T cells in acquired aplastic anemia. Background on the study: Sorted CD4+ and CD8+ cells gave an average of approximately 3.4 ug of DNA.

All sequencing subjects had displayed CD8+CD57+ cell expansion on flow cytometry. Among the patients, none had received any therapy at the time of blood sampling. This CDR3 contains 14 residues. With 3 bases clipped from V and 3 bases from J, the junction kept 5 bases outside the gene matches. CDR1 and CDR2 from the germline V gene are SGDLS and YYNGEE. Genomic DNA constituted the template upon which TCR beta VDJ and CDR3 profiling was performed. TCRdb itself ran the reads through MiXCR, one entry per CDR3 protein. There are 150,000 to 200,000 distinct CDR3 sequences in the sample; roughly 60% occur only once, and 40% to 50% lies in the top ten.

The clonotype was recovered from a human donor with aplastic anemia. Material: sorted CD4+, CD8+, or CD8+CD57+ T cells (not recorded which) from PBMCs. This rearrangement joins TRBV9 to TRBJ1-1, with TRBD1 matching 7 bases. CDR3 residues: CASSDRQGHTEAFF. CDR3 DNA sequence: TGTGCCAGCAGCGACCGACAGGGCCACACTGAAGCTTTCTTT.